This passage covers 23 T cell receptor beta chains from one sample sequenced in a study of neurological immune-mediated disorders. TCRdb processed the 5' RACE reads anew with MiXCR; each CDR3 protein has one entry. The data show under 30,000 distinct CDR3 sequences, under 8.5% seen once. The sequencing input was PBMCs. Receptors were obtained from a woman between 40 and 55 years old in good health.

This clonotype has a count of ten or more. J is TRBJ2-3 and V is TRBV20-1, with 7 nucleotides matching TRBD2. The CDR3 loop spans 14 amino acids. Trimming cost V 5 bases and J 5 bases; bases outside gene matches: 10. Germline V CDR1 and CDR2: DFQATT, SNEGSKA (reference sequence). The CDR3 reads CSAPPGGLEDTQYF. In DNA, the CDR3 is TGCAGTGCTCCCCCGGGGGGATTAGAAGATACGCAGTATTTT.

Ten or more counts support this clonotype. This chain uses TRBV7-2 with TRBJ2-2, with TRBD2 matching 9 bases. The V and J ends lost 0 bases and 7 bases, in that order; junction bases with no gene match: 9. CDR1 SGHTA and CDR2 FQGNSA come from the germline V gene. CDR3 size: 17 residues. In DNA form, the CDR3 reads TGTGCCAGCAGCTTAGCGGGGGGCGGGAGGGCCGGCGGGGAGCTGTTTTTT. Translated, it gives CASSLAGGGRAGGELFF.

This clonotype is medium-sized by share. This chain links TRBV2 with TRBJ2-2; tentative D call: TRBD2 (5 bases). CDR1 and CDR2 from the germline V gene are SNHLY and FYNNEI. The CDR3 is 14 amino acids. V was shortened by 8 bases and J by 6 bases, with 16 bases between the two germline ends. CDR3 bases: TGTGCCAGCCAATCCCCGGAGGATCCCGGGGAGCTGTTTTTT. It codes for CASQSPEDPGELFF.

The V call is TRBV18, the J call TRBJ2-5; 8 nucleotides align to TRBD2. J gave up 0 bases and V 6 bases, and 3 bases lay outside the gene matches. This CDR3 region has 14 residues. Germline lookup yields CDR1 KGHSH and CDR2 LQKENI. CDR3 coding DNA: TGTGCCAGCTCCTTTAGCGGGAACCAAGAGACCCAGTACTTC. As protein: CASSFSGNQETQYF.

This clonotype was seen many times. The rearrangement joins TRBV5-1 to TRBJ2-3, with TRBD2 matching over 10 bases. The CDR3 sequence is 16 residues long. Germline V CDR1 and CDR2: SGHRS, YFSETQ. The V segment lost 0 bases and the J segment 5 bases; nucleotides outside the gene matches: 6. The chain's CDR3 is CASSLGLAGVEDTQYF. The CDR3 coding sequence is TGCGCCAGCAGCTTGGGGCTAGCGGGAGTTGAAGATACGCAGTATTTT.

This clonotype was observed at least ten times. This rearrangement joins TRBV5-1 to TRBJ2-7; no firm D call. CDR1 is SGHRS and CDR2 is YFSETQ in the germline V gene. Trimming cost V 0 bases and J 0 bases, with 4 bases left between them. CDR3 length: 13 residues. The CDR3 bases are TGCGCCAGCAGCTTGGGGAGCTCCTACGAGCAGTACTTC. It codes for CASSLGSSYEQYF.

The table lists this clonotype with many counts. The rearrangement links TRBV29-1 to TRBJ1-2; 9 bases are a match to TRBD1. The CDR3 covers 15 residues. Germline values: CDR1 SQVTM, CDR2 ANQGSEA. Trimming removed 6 bases from V and 5 bases from J; junction bases left unmatched: 13. CDR3 amino acids: CSVSRTGVEEYGYTF. CDR3 coding DNA: TGCAGCGTCAGCCGGACAGGGGTCGAGGAGTATGGCTACACCTTC.

The table lists this clonotype with many counts. This rearrangement joins TRBV20-1 to TRBJ1-2, with D possibly matching TRBD1 (6 bases). The CDR3 runs 16 residues. Trimming took off 6 bases at V and 3 bases at J, with 23 bases between the two ends. From germline, CDR1 is DFQATT and CDR2 SNEGSKA (reference sequence). The CDR3 DNA follows: TGCAGTGCCTCGGGGGGCGTTGGCAATTTCCACTATGGCTACACCTTC. Encoded protein: CSASGGVGNFHYGYTF.

The chain carries TRBV20-1 and TRBJ2-5; 8 nucleotides agree with TRBD1. This CDR3 contains 15 residues. The V and J ends lost 3 bases and 2 bases, in that order; junction bases with no gene match: 8. Germline CDR1 and CDR2: DFQATT and SNEGSKA (reference sequence). CDR3 sequence (DNA): TGCAGTGCTAGGGACAGGGTAGGTCAACAAGAGACCCAGTACTTC. This translates into CSARDRVGQQETQYF.

This chain joins TRBV18 and TRBJ1-1; 9 nucleotides agree with TRBD1. CDR1 is KGHSH, CDR2 LQKENI, per germline. This CDR3 has 13 residues. Trimming at V came to 3 bases and at J to 8 bases, leaving 4 bases not matched to a gene. In nucleotides, the CDR3 is TGTGCCAGCTCACCCGTCGACAGGGGGGAAGCTTTCTTT. This codes for CASSPVDRGEAFF.

This clonotype was picked up many times. V gene TRBV19 combines with J gene TRBJ2-7; 7 bases agree with TRBD2. With 4 bases clipped from V and 2 bases from J, the junction kept 5 bases outside the gene matches. CDR3 length: 14 residues. CDR1 LNHDA and CDR2 SQIVND come from the germline V gene (reference sequence). The CDR3 sequence: CASSTASGAYEQYF. The DNA of the CDR3 is TGTGCCAGTAGTACCGCTAGCGGTGCCTACGAGCAGTACTTC. Full variable domain (outside the CDR3, taken from reference TRBV19 and TRBJ2-7): DGGITQSPKYLFRKEGQNVTLSCEQNLNHDAMYWYRQDPGQGLRLIYYSQIVNDFQKGDIAEGYSVSREKKESFPLTVTSAQKNPTAFYLCASSTASGAYEQYFGPGTRLTVT.

This clonotype was recorded at least ten times. J is TRBJ1-1 and V is TRBV5-1, with TRBD1 as a possible D gene (5 bases). The CDR3 contains 22 residues. The germline CDR1 and CDR2 sequences are SGHRS and YFSETQ. With 0 bases removed from V and 2 bases from J, the gap between germline ends came to 32 bases. The CDR3 DNA sequence: TGCGCCAGCAGCTTGGGTCGGAATATACTGGTCCTAGGCGGGGGAGGAAACACTGAAGCTTTCTTT. Amino acid sequence: CASSLGRNILVLGGGGNTEAFF.

In this sample, this clonotype turned up many times. This rearrangement joins TRBV15 to TRBJ2-3, with 7 nucleotides matching TRBD2. The trim removed 0 bases at V and 6 bases at J, leaving 9 bases unmatched. The CDR3 is 16 residues long. Germline CDR1 reads LNHNV; CDR2 reads YYDKDF (reference sequence). The CDR3 spells CATSRDSGRPGDTQYF. The CDR3 coding sequence is TGTGCCACCAGCAGAGATTCCGGGAGGCCGGGGGATACGCAGTATTTT.

The sample holds many counts of this clonotype. The rearrangement links TRBV2 to TRBJ2-3, with D possibly being TRBD2 (5 bases). The germline CDR1 and CDR2 sequences are SNHLY and FYNNEI. V was clipped by 7 bases and J by 4 bases, with 6 bases between them. The CDR3 is 11 amino acids. The CDR3 protein is CASTGADTQYF. CDR3 nucleotides: TGTGCCAGCACCGGGGCAGATACGCAGTATTTT.

This clonotype is medium-sized (0.01 to 0.1%) within its sample. This chain uses TRBV5-4 with TRBJ2-1; D is perhaps TRBD2 (5 bases). Germline CDR1 and CDR2: SGHNT and YYREEE (reference sequence). Between the trimmed V and J ends, which lost 6 bases and 9 bases, there was a span of 16 bases. This CDR3 contains 13 residues. For the CDR3, the DNA is TGTGCCAGCACCCCCAGGTCCGAGGGTGAGCAGTTCTTC. Amino acids: CASTPRSEGEQFF.

This clonotype was seen many times. The V gene is TRBV20-1, the J gene TRBJ2-5, with 10 bases fitting TRBD1. The CDR3 extends over 12 amino acids. Germline CDR1 DFQATT, CDR2 SNEGSKA (reference sequence). After removal of 5 bases from V and 5 bases from J, the junction contained 2 bases not matched to a gene. The DNA of the CDR3 is TGCAGTGCTCGACAGGGGGCGGAGACCCAGTACTTC. It is translated as CSARQGAETQYF.

This clonotype has at least ten counts. The DNA for the CDR3 is TGTGCCACCGTTCCAACCATACTTACAGGGGCCAGCACAGATACGCAGTATTTT. Translating gives CATVPTILTGASTDTQYF. The V gene is TRBV10-3, the J gene TRBJ2-3; 7 nucleotides line up with TRBD1. CDR1 ENHRY and CDR2 SYGVKD come from the germline V gene. CDR3 size: 18 residues. V lost 10 bases to trimming and J lost 0 bases; unmatched junction nucleotides: 19.

This clonotype has at least ten counts. The CDR3 coding sequence is TGTGCCAGTAGAGACGGGGTATCATGGGGCAATGAGCAGTTCTTC. Protein product: CASRDGVSWGNEQFF. The chain employs TRBV19 and TRBJ2-1, with D possibly matching TRBD2 (5 bases). V dropped 6 bases and J dropped 6 bases, with 18 bases sitting between them. This CDR3 is built from 15 residues. Germline loops: CDR1 LNHDA, CDR2 SQIVND (reference sequence). Full variable domain (rest looked up from reference TRBV19 and TRBJ2-1): DGGITQSPKYLFRKEGQNVTLSCEQNLNHDAMYWYRQDPGQGLRLIYYSQIVNDFQKGDIAEGYSVSREKKESFPLTVTSAQKNPTAFYLCASRDGVSWGNEQFFGPGTRLTVL.

This clonotype was detected many times. The chain combines TRBV9 with TRBJ2-7, with TRBD2 matching over 9 bases. CDR1 is SGDLS and CDR2 is YYNGEE in the germline V gene. The J segment lost 6 bases and the V segment lost 4 bases, leaving 14 bases of the junction unmatched. The CDR3 sequence is 16 residues long. CDR3 DNA: TGTGCCAGCAGCCTAGGCCCCTCAGCGGGAGGCCTCGAGCAGTACTTC. Translating gives CASSLGPSAGGLEQYF.

This clonotype was found many times. CDR3 amino acids: CASSALTSGRETQYF. The DNA of the CDR3 is TGTGCCAGCAGCGCGTTGACTAGCGGGCGGGAGACCCAGTACTTC. The chain is built from TRBV7-6 and TRBJ2-5, with 10 bases aligning to TRBD2. This CDR3 is built from 15 residues. The V gene end was trimmed by 5 bases and the J gene end by 5 bases; junction bases not matched to a gene: 8. Germline values: CDR1 SGHVS, CDR2 FNYEAQ.

This clonotype was recorded many times. The chain combines TRBV10-2 with TRBJ2-3, with 11 bases aligning to TRBD2. The V segment lost 4 bases and the J segment 0 bases; nucleotides outside the gene matches: 6. CDR1 is WSHSY and CDR2 is SAAADI in the germline V gene. The CDR3 contains 17 residues. The CDR3 loop is CASSGGGTSGSTDTQYF. In DNA form, the CDR3 reads TGCGCCAGCAGTGGGGGGGGGACTAGCGGAAGCACAGATACGCAGTATTTT.

This clonotype was detected ten times or more. The rearrangement joins TRBV20-1 to TRBJ2-5; 7 positions agree with TRBD2. The trim removed 0 bases at V and 7 bases at J, leaving 8 bases unmatched. This CDR3 comprises 14 residues. Germline CDR1 DFQATT, CDR2 SNEGSKA (reference sequence). The CDR3 spells CSARDELGRGTQYF. Written as DNA, the CDR3 is TGCAGTGCTAGAGATGAGCTGGGGAGGGGGACCCAGTACTTC.

This clonotype was detected many times. This sequence joins TRBV7-6 and TRBJ2-5; D gene unclear. From germline, CDR1 is SGHVS and CDR2 FNYEAQ. V was cut by 5 bases and J by 2 bases, with 3 bases left in between. CDR3 length: 11 residues. The CDR3 bases are TGTGCCAGCAGCCCACAAGAGACCCAGTACTTC. Encoded protein: CASSPQETQYF.